The present T cell receptor beta chain was sequenced within a study of T cell responses to AZD1222 COVID-19 vaccine. CDR3 length: 15 amino acids. V was trimmed by 3 bases and J by 7 bases, leaving 15 bases between them. The germline CDR1 and CDR2 sequences are SEHNR and FQNEAQ (reference sequence). Data came from immunoSEQ multiplex PCR; TCRdb stores just in-frame clones and leaves some out. The sample consists of approximately 210,000 clones, about nine tenths of them appearing once. The sample consisted of peripheral blood, taken 28 days after the second AZD1222 dose. This chain joins TRBV7-9 and TRBJ1-4; D possibly corresponds to TRBD1 (5 bases). The TCR was taken from an adult who received the AZD1222 COVID-19 vaccine. The CDR3 DNA follows: TGTGCCAGCAGCTTTTCGGGCTATGGGGGTGAAAAACTGTTTTTT. Protein product: CASSFSGYGGEKLFF.